The next 24 T cell receptor beta chains were all read from a single sample in a study of shared clonotypes between healthy human individuals. Naive-designated CD8 cells lacked CD45RO, were positively enriched for CCR7, and omitted terminally differentiated effector memory CD45RA+ cells. The repertoire was sequenced with immunoSEQ multiplex PCR; TCRdb's copy has only in-frame clones and lacks some. The table shows more than 600,000 clones, with around 90% occurring only once. The sequenced sample was naive CD8+ T cells sorted from blood. These receptors originate from a man aged 25 to 45 in good health.

This clone came up a few times. The chain carries TRBV13 and TRBJ2-1; 15 nucleotides align to TRBD2. Per germline, CDR1 PRHDT and CDR2 FYEKMQ (reference sequence). Trimming at V came to 5 bases and at J to 7 bases, leaving 15 bases not matched to a gene. The CDR3 spans 19 residues. The DNA for the CDR3 is TGTGCCAGCAGCAGCGATGGACTAGCGGGAGGGCCGGGTATGAATGAGCAGTTCTTC. Its protein is CASSSDGLAGGPGMNEQFF. Combining the CDR3 with reference TRBV13 and TRBJ2-1 gives the whole variable domain AAGVIQSPRHLIKEKRETATLKCYPIPRHDTVYWYQQGPGQDPQFLISFYEKMQSDKGSIPDRFSAQQFSDYHSELNMSSLELGDSALYFCASSSDGLAGGPGMNEQFFGPGTRLTVL.

The chain uses TRBV7-2 and TRBJ2-3; D remains ambiguous. This CDR3 has 13 residues. Germline V gene data show CDR1 as SGHTA and CDR2 as FQGNSA. V shed 5 bases and J shed 2 bases, with 8 bases lying between them. The DNA of the CDR3 is TGTGCCAGCAGCCCGATGACCACAGATACGCAGTATTTT. Translated: CASSPMTTDTQYF.

The rearrangement joins TRBV28 to TRBJ2-7; D is tentatively TRBD1 or TRBD2 (5 bases each). This CDR3 has 14 residues. Germline V gene lookup returns CDR1 MDHEN and CDR2 SYDVKM. The germline V and J ends were trimmed by 6 bases and 2 bases, with 14 bases remaining between them. The DNA of the CDR3 is TGTGCCAGCAGGCGGACTCAGGGAACCTACGAGCAGTACTTC. As protein: CASRRTQGTYEQYF.

V gene TRBV27 combines with J gene TRBJ2-1, with D perhaps matching TRBD2 (6 bases). The CDR3 spans 14 residues. Trimming removed 3 bases at V and 6 bases at J, with 12 bases between. Germline V CDR1 and CDR2: MNHEY, SMNVEV (reference sequence). CDR3 amino acids: CASSFASASNEQFF. CDR3 nucleotides: TGTGCCAGCAGTTTCGCTAGCGCTTCCAATGAGCAGTTCTTC.

The chain joins TRBV19 to TRBJ2-2; 7 bases align to TRBD2. Losses at the gene ends were 7 bases for V and 5 bases for J; bases not matched to a gene: 7. CDR1 and CDR2 (germline): LNHDA, SQIVND (reference sequence). The CDR3 spans 14 residues. The CDR3 here is CASTAGVGTGELFF. The DNA for the CDR3 is TGTGCCAGTACGGCGGGAGTGGGGACCGGGGAGCTGTTTTTT.

This chain connects TRBV11-2 to TRBJ2-7, with 10 bases aligning to TRBD1. J was trimmed by 5 bases and V by 4 bases; bases with no gene match: 8. Germline CDR1 and CDR2: SGHAT and FQNNGV. The length of the CDR3 is 15 residues. The CDR3 here is CASSSIRDRGDEQYF. CDR3 coding DNA: TGTGCCAGCAGCTCAATCCGGGACAGGGGAGACGAGCAGTACTTC. Variable domain in full (rest from reference TRBV11-2 and TRBJ2-7): EAGVAQSPRYKIIEKRQSVAFWCNPISGHATLYWYQQILGQGPKLLIQFQNNGVVDDSQLPKDRFSAERLKGVDSTLKIQPAKLEDSAVYLCASSSIRDRGDEQYFGPGTRLTVT.

The V and J genes are TRBV5-1 and TRBJ2-7; D remains ambiguous. V was pared by 0 bases and J by 0 bases, with 10 bases between. Germline CDR1 SGHRS, CDR2 YFSETQ. The length of the CDR3 is 15 residues. The CDR3 is CASSLGGTASYEQYF. The CDR3 coding sequence is TGCGCCAGCAGCTTGGGGGGTACCGCCTCCTACGAGCAGTACTTC.

The V and J genes are TRBV19 and TRBJ2-7; no firm D call. Germline V gene lookup returns CDR1 LNHDA and CDR2 SQIVND (reference sequence). The CDR3 consists of 13 residues. V dropped 3 bases and J dropped 7 bases, with 13 bases sitting between them. The DNA for the CDR3 is TGTGCCAGTAGTATGGTCTCCCTGGGAGAGCAGTACTTC. Its translation is CASSMVSLGEQYF.

About this clone: Other DNA sequences of this sample code for an identical CDR3. The rearrangement uses TRBV29-1 and TRBJ2-5, with TRBD1 matching 8 bases. The V gene's germline CDR1 is SQVTM and CDR2 ANQGSEA. The CDR3 has 12 amino acids. V dropped 7 bases and J dropped 3; count of bases not matched to a gene: 4. The CDR3 nucleotides read TGCAGCGGGCTGACAGGGGAAGAGACCCAGTACTTC. Translation gives CSGLTGEETQYF.

This rearrangement joins TRBV6-5 to TRBJ1-5; D is ambiguous. This CDR3 is 13 amino acids long. Germline CDR1 reads MNHEY; CDR2 reads SVGAGI. Trimming removed 4 bases from V and 4 bases from J, with 8 bases in between. The CDR3 DNA is TGTGCCAGCAGTTCTCTGCAGAATCAGCCCCAGCATTTT. It yields the protein CASSSLQNQPQHF.

This chain joins TRBV29-1 and TRBJ2-6; D may be TRBD2 (6 bases). The germline gives CDR1 SQVTM, CDR2 ANQGSEA. The V end lost 4 bases, the J end lost 1 base, and 11 bases lay between the germline ends. The CDR3 sequence is 15 residues long. The chain's CDR3 is CSVVEGVSGANVLTF. The CDR3, as DNA: TGCAGCGTTGTGGAGGGAGTTTCTGGGGCCAACGTCCTGACTTTC.

This CDR3 is CASSEGGAGTYEQYF. CDR3 nucleotides: TGTGCCAGCAGTGAAGGGGGGGCAGGGACATACGAGCAGTACTTC. This chain uses TRBV2 with TRBJ2-7; the D call may be TRBD1 or TRBD2 (6 bases each). Trimming shortened V by 1 base and J by 4 bases, and 14 bases separated the two germline ends. The germline CDR1 and CDR2 sequences are SNHLY and FYNNEI. The CDR3 has 15 residues.

The chain couples TRBV7-9 to TRBJ1-5; 8 bases map to TRBD1. V lost 5 bases to trimming and J lost 6 bases; unmatched junction nucleotides: 6. Germline CDR1 SEHNR, CDR2 FQNEAQ (reference sequence). The CDR3 is made up of 14 amino acids. This CDR3 is CASSLDRGGQPQHF. For the CDR3, the DNA is TGTGCCAGCAGCCTCGACAGGGGTGGTCAGCCCCAGCATTTT.

The V call is TRBV28, the J call TRBJ2-5; tentatively, D is TRBD1 (6 bases). Trimming left V 3 bases short and J 7 bases short, with 21 bases between. In germline, CDR1 is MDHEN, CDR2 SYDVKM. The CDR3 is 16 amino acids. The CDR3 bases are TGTGCCAGCAGTTTTACTTGGGACAATACAATGGGGACCCAGTACTTC. Its protein product is CASSFTWDNTMGTQYF.

This sequence joins TRBV5-6 and TRBJ2-4; 9 bases match TRBD2. V lost 0 bases, J lost 7 bases, and 5 bases stayed unmatched. Germline lookup yields CDR1 SGHDT and CDR2 YYEEEE. There are 15 residues in the CDR3. CDR3 in amino acids: CASSLELAGWNIQYF. The CDR3 bases are TGTGCCAGCAGCTTGGAGCTAGCGGGGTGGAACATTCAGTACTTC.

The rearrangement joins TRBV28 to TRBJ2-1; D remains ambiguous. The V gene lost 3 bases and the J gene lost 9 bases, with 21 bases spanning the gap. CDR1 is MDHEN and CDR2 is SYDVKM in the germline V gene. The CDR3 sequence is 16 residues long. The DNA for the CDR3 is TGTGCCAGCAGTTTTCTGTCTAGGGCCCCCTACGTTGAGCAGTTCTTC. Translating gives CASSFLSRAPYVEQFF. The whole variable domain, remainder taken from reference TRBV28 and TRBJ2-1, is DVKVTQSSRYLVKRTGEKVFLECVQDMDHENMFWYRQDPGLGLRLIYFSYDVKMKEKGDIPEGYSVSREKKERFSLILESASTNQTSMYLCASSFLSRAPYVEQFFGPGTRLTVL.

For this clone: In the same sample, other DNA sequences code for this CDR3. This chain uses TRBV6-1 with TRBJ2-1; 11 bases are a match to TRBD2. After removal of 2 bases from V and 0 bases from J, the junction contained 3 bases not matched to a gene. CDR3 length: 17 residues. Per germline, CDR1 MNHNS and CDR2 SASEGT. CDR3: CASSELAGGGSYNEQFF. In DNA form, the CDR3 reads TGTGCCAGCAGTGAACTAGCGGGAGGAGGCTCCTACAATGAGCAGTTCTTC.

This clone was detected once. This specimen includes other DNA sequences encoding the same CDR3. The V and J genes are TRBV11-2 and TRBJ2-5; D is uncertain. The germline CDR1 and CDR2 sequences are SGHAT and FQNNGV. The CDR3 runs 11 residues. V lost 3 bases, J lost 5 bases, and 4 bases lay in between. The CDR3 coding sequence is TGTGCCAGCAGCTTCGGGGAGACCCAGTACTTC. It encodes CASSFGETQYF.

In regard to this clone: Additional DNA sequences in this sample encode the identical CDR3. The chain couples TRBV27 to TRBJ1-1; TRBD1 might be the D (5 bases). CDR1 is MNHEY, CDR2 SMNVEV, per germline (reference sequence). This CDR3 region has 11 residues. V was shortened by 2 bases and J by 7 bases, with 5 bases between the two germline ends. The CDR3 region has the DNA TGTGCCAGCAGTTTAGGGGGTGAAGCTTTCTTT. This translates into CASSLGGEAFF.

V is TRBV27 and J is TRBJ2-5, with a weak D call TRBD1 (7 bases). Trimming left V 6 bases short and J 7 bases short, with 21 bases between. The CDR3 contains 15 residues. CDR1 MNHEY and CDR2 SMNVEV come from the germline V gene (reference sequence). CDR3 DNA: TGTGCCAGCAGGGACGGAGGGGGCGCTTCACGGACCCAGTACTTC. Translation: CASRDGGGASRTQYF.

This clone was recorded once. This chain joins TRBV5-6 and TRBJ1-5; D is perhaps TRBD1 (5 bases). CDR1 is SGHDT, CDR2 YYEEEE, per germline. This CDR3 has 18 residues. V lost 2 bases and J 2 bases, leaving 20 bases between the germline ends. The CDR3 here is CASSFGGARPVRNQPQHF. CDR3 in DNA: TGTGCCAGCAGCTTTGGAGGGGCCCGCCCGGTTCGCAATCAGCCCCAGCATTTT.

V usage is TRBV9 and J usage is TRBJ2-2, with a possible D match to TRBD2 (5 bases). Deletions cut 4 bases from V and 1 base from J, with 17 bases between. Germline V lookup: CDR1 SGDLS, CDR2 YYNGEE. CDR3 length: 17 amino acids. CDR3 nucleotides: TGTGCCAGCAGCCATCCGGCCCTAGAGGGGAACACCGGGGAGCTGTTTTTT. It codes for CASSHPALEGNTGELFF.

This clone was found once. This chain joins TRBV10-3 and TRBJ2-3; 7 bases are shared with TRBD1. V shed 6 bases and J 1 base; nucleotides not matched to a gene: 22. There are 20 residues in the CDR3. Germline CDR1 and CDR2: ENHRY and SYGVKD. As DNA, the CDR3 is TGTGCCATCAGCGCGTTTAGACAGGGACGACGACTCGGGGGCACAGATACGCAGTATTTT. Encoded protein: CAISAFRQGRRLGGTDTQYF.

The sample holds a few counts of this clone. This chain links TRBV5-3 with TRBJ1-5; D call uncertain. TRBV5-3 is assigned to the ORF class and has an uncertain function. V lost 1 base and J lost 7, with 9 bases in between. The CDR3 length is 13 residues. The CDR3 nucleotides read TGTGCCAGAAGCTTGATGTCGCGCCAGCCCCAGCATTTT. It yields the protein CARSLMSRQPQHF.